The 2 T cell receptor beta chains reported below all come from one sample, sequenced in a study of PD-L1 blockade in urothelial cancer. Described time point: peripheral blood 6 weeks after treatment start. Assay used: immunoSEQ multiplex PCR; TCRdb lists only in-frame clones, some missing. The repertoire holds tens of thousands of clones, 80% to 90% seen once, with roughly 10% in the top ten. Sequencing used PBMCs, obtained around atezolizumab (anti-PD-L1) treatment. These receptors originate from a man between 65 and 85 years old with urothelial cancer.

The genes are TRBV2 and TRBJ1-5, with D unclear. The CDR3 length is 15 residues. The germline V and J ends were trimmed by 6 bases and 7 bases, with 19 bases remaining between them. CDR1 is SNHLY, CDR2 FYNNEI, per germline. The DNA of the CDR3 is TGTGCCAGCAGGGAAAGGAGTGGAATAGTCCAGCCCCAGCATTTT. The encoded protein is CASRERSGIVQPQHF. The whole variable domain, remainder taken from reference TRBV2 and TRBJ1-5, is EPEVTQTPSHQVTQMGQEVILRCVPISNHLYFYWYRQILGQKVEFLVSFYNNEISEKSEIFDDQFSVERPDGSNFTLKIRSTKLEDSAMYFCASRERSGIVQPQHFGDGTRLSIL.

This clone showed up just a few times. The chain joins TRBV10-1 to TRBJ2-1, with D perhaps TRBD2 (5 bases). Trimming shortened V by 8 bases and J by 6 bases, and 11 bases separated the two germline ends. The length of the CDR3 is 12 residues. Germline V lookup: CDR1 WNHNN, CDR2 SYGVQD (reference sequence). The CDR3 reads CASSGSGNEQFF. The CDR3 DNA is TGCGCCAGCTCGGGGTCAGGCAATGAGCAGTTCTTC.